The 21 T cell receptor beta chains below come from one sample, sequenced in a study of cytomegalovirus exposure and HLA in healthy donors. PCR was performed using 60 Vbeta and 13 Jbeta primers. TCRdb's copy holds only in-frame clones and misses some; the assay was immunoSEQ multiplex PCR. The repertoire holds about 120,000 clones, more than 80% seen once, with approximately 9% in the top ten. Sequenced: PBMCs. Receptors were obtained from a man under 40 in good health and CMV-seropositive.

The chain uses TRBV19 and TRBJ1-2; D may be TRBD1 (6 bases). Trimming shortened V by 7 bases and J by 4 bases, and 16 bases separated the two germline ends. The CDR3 covers 14 residues. Looked up from germline, CDR1 is LNHDA and CDR2 is SQIVND (reference sequence). The CDR3 loop reads CASMGAGYGYGYTF. The DNA of the CDR3 is TGTGCCAGTATGGGGGCAGGGTACGGCTATGGCTACACCTTC. The full variable domain, rest sourced from reference TRBV19 and TRBJ1-2, is DGGITQSPKYLFRKEGQNVTLSCEQNLNHDAMYWYRQDPGQGLRLIYYSQIVNDFQKGDIAEGYSVSREKKESFPLTVTSAQKNPTAFYLCASMGAGYGYGYTFGSGTRLTVV.

The chain joins TRBV5-6 to TRBJ2-1; 13 bases are shared with TRBD2. CDR1 SGHDT and CDR2 YYEEEE come from the germline V gene. This CDR3 is 16 amino acids long. Trimming cost V 3 bases and J 5 bases; bases outside gene matches: 5. CDR3 sequence reads: CASSWGLAGLNNEQFF. CDR3 nucleotides: TGTGCCAGCAGCTGGGGACTAGCGGGACTTAACAATGAGCAGTTCTTC.

This chain uses TRBV29-1 with TRBJ1-4; the match to TRBD1 covers 10 bases. Trimming removed 4 bases from V and 8 bases from J; junction bases left unmatched: 7. The CDR3 sequence is 14 residues long. Germline CDR1 reads SQVTM; CDR2 reads ANQGSEA. CDR3 loop: CSVGIGTGVEKLFF. DNA for the CDR3: TGCAGCGTTGGTATAGGGACAGGGGTCGAAAAACTGTTTTTT. The variable domain in full, completed from reference TRBV29-1 and TRBJ1-4, reads SAVISQKPSRDICQRGTSLTIQCQVDSQVTMMFWYRQQPGQSLTLIATANQGSEATYESGFVIDKFPISRPNLTFSTLTVSNMSPEDSSIYLCSVGIGTGVEKLFFGSGTQLSVL.

This chain joins TRBV5-1 and TRBJ2-3, with TRBD1 matching 7 bases. V trimming: 1 base; J trimming: 4 bases; junction bases outside the gene matches: 12. Germline V gene sequence: CDR1 SGHRS, CDR2 YFSETQ. The CDR3 runs to 17 residues. CDR3 residues: CASSLSETGSRPDTQYF. The CDR3 nucleotides read TGCGCCAGCAGCTTGTCGGAGACAGGGTCGAGGCCAGATACGCAGTATTTT.

This chain connects TRBV19 to TRBJ2-1; 7 nucleotides agree with TRBD1. CDR1 and CDR2 from the germline V gene are LNHDA and SQIVND (reference sequence). This CDR3 comprises 14 residues. Trimming removed 8 bases from V and 6 bases from J; junction bases left unmatched: 10. CDR3 sequence reads: CASHGTAEINEQFF. The DNA for the CDR3 is TGTGCCAGTCACGGGACAGCCGAGATCAATGAGCAGTTCTTC.

V and J are TRBV2 and TRBJ1-1; 9 nucleotides agree with TRBD1. Germline V gene data show CDR1 as SNHLY and CDR2 as FYNNEI. After removal of 5 bases from V and 1 base from J, the junction contained 11 bases not matched to a gene. This CDR3 has 17 amino acids. The CDR3 sequence is CASSWMGQGSRNTEAFF. The CDR3 DNA reads TGTGCCAGCAGTTGGATGGGACAGGGTTCGAGGAACACTGAAGCTTTCTTT.

The chain has TRBV7-3 and TRBJ2-3; 8 bases fit TRBD2. V dropped 5 bases and J dropped 0; count of bases not matched to a gene: 1. Looked up from germline, CDR1 is SGHTA and CDR2 is FQGTGA. The CDR3 sequence is 14 residues long. CDR3 bases: TGTGCCAGCAGCCGACTAGCGAGCACAGATACGCAGTATTTT. It yields the protein CASSRLASTDTQYF.

The J gene is TRBJ2-3, the V gene TRBV9, with TRBD2 identical over 8 bases. The length of the CDR3 is 15 residues. With 0 bases clipped from V and 8 bases from J, the junction kept 8 bases outside the gene matches. Germline V lookup: CDR1 SGDLS, CDR2 YYNGEE. CDR3 amino acids: CASSVAGRGAGTQYF. The CDR3 DNA reads TGTGCCAGCAGCGTAGCTGGGCGGGGGGCCGGTACGCAGTATTTT.

V usage is TRBV30 and J usage is TRBJ2-7; TRBD2 matches 7 bases. Germline lookup yields CDR1 GTSNPN and CDR2 SVGIG (reference sequence). Losses at the gene ends were 1 base for V and 5 bases for J; bases not matched to a gene: 11. This CDR3 has 15 amino acids. CDR3 nucleotides: TGTGCCTGGAGTGGGTGGGGGAGGGAATCGGACGAGCAGTACTTC. Translation gives CAWSGWGRESDEQYF.

The chain combines TRBV6-5 with TRBJ1-5; 7 bases line up with TRBD1. With V trimmed by 5 bases and J by 4 bases, 8 bases remained unmatched. The CDR3 is made up of 15 amino acids. Per germline, CDR1 MNHEY and CDR2 SVGAGI. The CDR3 protein is CASSPYRGGNQPQHF. Here the CDR3 DNA reads TGTGCCAGCAGTCCCTACAGGGGAGGTAATCAGCCCCAGCATTTT.

The CDR3 DNA is TGTGCCAGTAGTAGGGGGCGAGAGACTGAAGCTTTCTTT. Translating gives CASSRGRETEAFF. J is TRBJ1-1 and V is TRBV19, with D possibly matching TRBD1 (6 bases). V was clipped by 4 bases and J by 5 bases, with 11 bases between them. This CDR3 spans 13 amino acids. The germline V gene has CDR1 LNHDA and CDR2 SQIVND (reference sequence).

The gene calls are TRBV30 and TRBJ2-7; D possibly corresponds to TRBD1 (7 bases). The CDR3 spans 15 residues. Trimming took 0 bases from V and 5 from J, leaving 17 bases between them. From germline, CDR1 is GTSNPN and CDR2 SVGIG (reference sequence). In DNA, the CDR3 is TGTGCCTGGAGTGTTTCGAGACAGGGAGGCAACGAGCAGTACTTC. This translates into CAWSVSRQGGNEQYF.

This clone was observed once. The CDR3 nucleotides are TGCAGTGCTTCCTCAGGAGCTTTCTTT. Protein: CSASSGAFF. The V gene is TRBV20-1, the J gene TRBJ1-1; D is ambiguous. The germline gives CDR1 DFQATT, CDR2 SNEGSKA (reference sequence). With 5 bases removed from V and 10 bases from J, the gap between germline ends came to 8 bases. The CDR3 length is 9 residues.

The rearrangement joins TRBV9 to TRBJ2-3, with D possibly TRBD1 on 6 matching bases. The CDR3 runs to 16 residues. Germline-derived CDR1 and CDR2 are SGDLS and YYNGEE. Trimming took off 0 bases at V and 2 bases at J, with 13 bases between the two ends. As DNA, the CDR3 is TGTGCCAGCAGCGTAGGGGGAGAGGGGGTCACAGATACGCAGTATTTT. Translation gives CASSVGGEGVTDTQYF.

Only a few counts were recorded for this clone. V is TRBV30 and J is TRBJ1-1; D possibly corresponds to TRBD1 (6 bases). CDR1 and CDR2 from the germline V gene are GTSNPN and SVGIG (reference sequence). The CDR3 runs 13 residues. V was cut by 4 bases and J by 8 bases, with 17 bases left in between. The CDR3 loop is CAWTNKQGREAFF. CDR3 coding DNA: TGTGCCTGGACCAACAAACAGGGAAGGGAAGCTTTCTTT.

The chain couples TRBV2 to TRBJ1-2, with D tentatively TRBD1 (6 bases). Looked up from germline, CDR1 is SNHLY and CDR2 is FYNNEI. Trimming took off 5 bases at V and 7 bases at J, with 11 bases between the two ends. CDR3 length: 12 residues. CDR3 DNA sequence: TGTGCCAGCAGTAGGGACAACAGTGGCTACACCTTC. Amino acid sequence: CASSRDNSGYTF.

This clone was seen just once. The chain couples TRBV19 to TRBJ1-2; 7 bases align to TRBD1. J lost 4 bases, V lost 3 bases, and 5 bases had no gene match. There are 14 residues in the CDR3. Germline values: CDR1 LNHDA, CDR2 SQIVND (reference sequence). CDR3 sequence reads: CASSIERGLYGYTF. In nucleotides, the CDR3 is TGTGCCAGTAGTATTGAGAGGGGGCTCTATGGCTACACCTTC.

This chain uses TRBV7-7 with TRBJ2-5, with 11 bases identical to TRBD2. Losses at the gene ends were 3 bases for V and 2 bases for J; bases not matched to a gene: 5. CDR3 length: 16 residues. Germline assignment: CDR1 SSHAT and CDR2 FNYEAQ (reference sequence). This CDR3 is CASSFSSGGSQETQYF. The CDR3 coding sequence is TGTGCCAGCAGCTTCTCTAGCGGGGGGTCACAAGAGACCCAGTACTTC.

The chain employs TRBV5-1 and TRBJ1-1; D gene uncertain. The CDR3 runs to 12 residues. Germline values: CDR1 SGHRS, CDR2 YFSETQ. V was shortened by 0 bases and J by 10 bases, with 10 bases between the two germline ends. CDR3 in amino acids: CASSLGKEGAFF. The CDR3 coding sequence is TGCGCCAGCAGCTTGGGAAAGGAGGGAGCTTTCTTT. The full variable domain, completed using reference TRBV5-1 and TRBJ1-1, is KAGVTQTPRYLIKTRGQQVTLSCSPISGHRSVSWYQQTPGQGLQFLFEYFSETQRNKGNFPGRFSGRQFSNSRSEMNVSTLELGDSALYLCASSLGKEGAFFGQGTRLTVV.

The chain links TRBV6-1 to TRBJ2-7, with 7 bases that match TRBD2. The CDR3 loop spans 15 amino acids. Trimming at V came to 1 base and at J to 2 bases, leaving 5 bases not matched to a gene. CDR1 and CDR2 from the germline V gene are MNHNS and SASEGT. The DNA for the CDR3 is TGTGCCAGCAGTGAAGAACTAGCGCTGGCCTACGAGCAGTACTTC. Translating it yields CASSEELALAYEQYF.

The rearrangement joins TRBV2 to TRBJ2-1; 10 bases line up with TRBD2. Germline V CDR1 and CDR2: SNHLY, FYNNEI. CDR3 length equals 17 residues. V lost 5 bases and J lost 2; bases outside the gene matches: 9. This CDR3 is CASSTRAGGGTYNEQFF. CDR3 bases: TGTGCCAGCAGTACACGAGCGGGGGGGGGCACCTACAATGAGCAGTTCTTC.